This T cell receptor (beta chain) stems from a study of cytomegalovirus exposure and HLA in healthy donors. General study findings and limits: With high specificity and sensitivity, the classifier reportedly diagnosed cytomegalovirus status.

Profiling relied on immunoSEQ multiplex PCR, and the TCRdb table lists in-frame clones only, not all of them. The sample yields roughly 120,000 clones, about 85% seen once. This clone appeared once. The target antigen is unknown. The sample comprised PBMCs. The receptor was isolated from a woman in her 30s in good health and CMV-seronegative.

DNA of the CDR3: TGCGCCAGCAGGGGACTAGCGGGGAATAACAATGAGCAGTTCTTC. Translating it yields CASRGLAGNNNEQFF. This chain uses TRBV5-1 with TRBJ2-1; 13 positions agree with TRBD2. V lost 5 bases, J lost 5 bases, and 4 bases stayed unmatched. The CDR3 length is 15 residues. CDR1 is SGHRS, CDR2 YFSETQ, per germline.